The present entry profiles one T cell receptor beta chain with its context. Its cognate antigen has yet to be identified. The record has no base qualities; no much larger clone is one base away. The treatment or condition label on this specimen signifies: roughly ten-day PBMC culture with coronavirus spike peptide pools or control peptides (ViraFEST assay). The ViraFEST assay was used in the study, in which antigen-specific T cells were expanded with peptide pools and expanded clonotypes were subsequently identified by TCR sequencing. The convalescent patients' positive SARS-CoV-2 PCR tests fell between March and December 2020, which was before the Alpha, Beta and Delta variants emerged in the United States. Each well held about 2.2 million PBMCs cultured in IMDM containing roughly 5% human AB serum and around 10 IU/ml IL-2, with 10 ug/ml peptide pools added. Half of the culture medium was replaced with fresh IL-2-containing medium on days 3 and 7. After roughly 9 days of culture, CD4+ T cells were isolated by negative selection with the EasySep CD4+ T cell isolation kit. PBMCs were separated from whole blood using Ficoll-Paque Plus gradient centrifugation and then either used fresh or cryopreserved at -140C. In general, triplicate wells were set up for every culture condition.

The source of the sample is a study of vaccination and CD4 T cells after COVID-19 (dated by TCRdb to 2022 to 2024). Regarding the research as a whole: Every convalescent patient had a positive nasal swab PCR test for SARS-CoV-2, with mild disease in several patients and severe disease in one. In around ten COVID-19 convalescent patients and a few infection-naive healthy vaccine recipients, the spike-specific CD4+ TCR repertoire before mRNA vaccination was compared with the repertoire after mRNA vaccination. As controls, cultures received a CEFX viral epitope pool (the positive control), an HIV-1 Nef peptide pool (the negative control), or no peptide at all. Post-COVID blood samples were collected from convalescent patients a median of about 92 days after diagnosis, with a range of roughly 30 to 161 days. The cultures were stimulated with overlapping spike peptide pools from SARS-CoV-2 and from the common cold coronaviruses HCoV-NL63, HCoV-OC43 and HCoV-229E. In the convalescent cohort there were six males and four females, among whom were two Hispanic individuals, seven Caucasians, two Asians and one multiracial person. Post-vaccine blood samples were obtained a median of approximately 74 days after the second vaccine dose, with a range of roughly 14 to 241 days. Two doses of either the Pfizer-BioNTech BNT162b2 vaccine (n=8) or the Moderna mRNA-1273 vaccine (n=2) were administered to participants.

Including cysteine and phenylalanine, the CDR3 has 14 amino acids. Only the CDR3 part of the read is kept: 42 bases, read in frame from the first base. Reading the germline V gene gives CDR1 MNHEY and CDR2 SVGAGI. V drops 4 bases and J drops 4 bases, leaving 14 bases in between. Overall results and qualifications from the work: An increase in the median number of SARS-CoV-2-reactive clonotypes from approximately 21 after infection to 35 to 40 after vaccination was observed, but the change was not found to be significant. In convalescent patients, a median roughly 85% of post-vaccine SARS-CoV-2-reactive clones were detected only after vaccination, suggesting vaccine-specific priming. Relatively few convalescent patients were included in the study, and early timepoints after natural infection were not analyzed. Nearly all vaccine-specific clones in convalescent patients (304 of 307) were mono-reactive for SARS-CoV-2 spike rather than cross-reactive with common cold coronaviruses.

Libraries were built with PCR. DNA from cultured CD4+ T cells underwent TCR sequencing with the Oncomine TCR Beta short-read assay at the Johns Hopkins FTIC core. The QIAamp micro DNA kit was used to extract genomic DNA from the cultured CD4+ T cells. Oncomine TCR Beta libraries from cultured CD4+ T cells were pooled using unique dual indexes and sequenced on an Illumina iSeq 100. Under the source paper's analysis protocol: Non-productive sequences were filtered out, and CDR3s that did not start with C, did not end with F or W, or were shorter than 7 amino acids were discarded. Antigen-specific clonotypes were identified using the MANAFEST web application through comparison of peptide-stimulated wells with reference and other culture wells. An FDR below 0.05, an odds ratio above 5, and a productive frequency above 0.1% in at least two of three replicate wells were required for clones to be considered positive. Clonotypes that were significantly expanded in both SARS-CoV-2 spike wells and at least one common cold coronavirus spike condition were defined as cross-reactive. CDR3 homology was assessed with Levenshtein distances (stringdist) and unrooted phylogenetic trees (ape) in R version 3.6.1. TCRdb reprocessing: public reads trimmed at Q25 with fastp, clones called with MiXCR, in-frame beta chains kept. Each CDR3 protein appears once, grouped with its most common genes and DNA. These V and J calls are TCRdb output, not the study's own analysis. This sample gives about 15,000 distinct CDR3 sequences in total; around 60% of them show up just once. Roughly a fifth of the sample goes to the ten largest clones.

The sample was CD4+ T cells from blood, cultured in vitro. This receptor chain uses TRBV6-5 and TRBJ2-7; matching of 5 bases hints at TRBD2 as the D gene. The sequence derives from a human donor who had recovered from COVID-19. The sequenced DNA: TGTGCCAGCAGTTCCTCTTTCGGGATGTACGAGCAGTACTTC. This sequence encodes CASSSSFGMYEQYF.